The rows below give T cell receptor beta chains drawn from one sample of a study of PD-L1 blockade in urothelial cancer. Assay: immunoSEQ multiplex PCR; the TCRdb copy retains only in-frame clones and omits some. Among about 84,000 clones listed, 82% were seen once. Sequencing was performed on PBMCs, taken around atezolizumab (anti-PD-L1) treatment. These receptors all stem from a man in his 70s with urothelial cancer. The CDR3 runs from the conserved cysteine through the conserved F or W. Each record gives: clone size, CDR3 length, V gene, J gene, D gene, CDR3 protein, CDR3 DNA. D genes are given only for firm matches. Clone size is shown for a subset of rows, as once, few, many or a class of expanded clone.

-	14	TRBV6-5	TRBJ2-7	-	CASSSRQGNYEQYF	TGTGCCAGCAGCTCCAGGCAGGGAAACTACGAGCAGTACTTC
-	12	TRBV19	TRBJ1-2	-	CASSIPPNGYTF	TGTGCCAGTAGTATACCCCCAAATGGCTACACCTTC
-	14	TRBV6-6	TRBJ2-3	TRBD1	CASRPTGGTDTQYF	TGTGCCAGCAGGCCGACAGGGGGAACAGATACGCAGTATTTT
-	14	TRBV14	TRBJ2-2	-	CASSQQGGTGELFF	TGTGCCAGCAGCCAGCAGGGGGGAACCGGGGAGCTGTTTTTT
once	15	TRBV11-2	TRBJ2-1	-	CASSLETGFYNEQFF	TGTGCCAGCAGCTTAGAAACAGGGTTTTACAATGAGCAGTTCTTC
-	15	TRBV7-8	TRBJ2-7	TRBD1	CASSLTGTGNYEQYF	TGTGCCAGCAGCCTTACCGGGACAGGGAACTACGAGCAGTACTTC
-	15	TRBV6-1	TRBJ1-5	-	CASSPRTPGNQPQHF	TGTGCCAGCAGTCCCAGGACCCCAGGGAATCAGCCCCAGCATTTT
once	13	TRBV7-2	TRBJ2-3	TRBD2	CASRSGGSVTQYF	TGTGCCAGCAGATCTGGCGGGAGTGTTACGCAGTATTTT
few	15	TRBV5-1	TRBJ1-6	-	CASSLHATGTTPLHF	TGCGCCAGCAGCTTGCACGCAACAGGGACGACACCCCTCCACTTT
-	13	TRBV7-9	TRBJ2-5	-	CASSLGRGETQYF	TGTGCCAGCAGCCTTGGCAGGGGAGAGACCCAGTACTTC
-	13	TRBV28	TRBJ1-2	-	CASRLGGADGYTF	TGTGCCAGCAGGCTGGGGGGGGCCGATGGCTACACCTTC
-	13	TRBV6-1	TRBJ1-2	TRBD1	CASSPQGTYGYTF	TGTGCCAGCAGTCCACAGGGGACTTATGGCTACACCTTC
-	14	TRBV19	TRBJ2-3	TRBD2	CASSIGGETDTQYF	TGTGCCAGTAGTATCGGGGGGGAAACAGATACGCAGTATTTT
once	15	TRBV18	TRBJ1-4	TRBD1	CASSPGTGGGEKLFF	TGTGCCAGCTCACCCGGGACAGGGGGCGGCGAAAAACTGTTTTTT
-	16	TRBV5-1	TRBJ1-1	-	CASSLLGQEGNTEAFF	TGCGCCAGCAGCTTGCTTGGTCAGGAGGGAAACACTGAAGCTTTCTTT
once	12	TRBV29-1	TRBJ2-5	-	CSVLGLGETQYF	TGCAGCGTCCTTGGACTGGGAGAGACCCAGTACTTC